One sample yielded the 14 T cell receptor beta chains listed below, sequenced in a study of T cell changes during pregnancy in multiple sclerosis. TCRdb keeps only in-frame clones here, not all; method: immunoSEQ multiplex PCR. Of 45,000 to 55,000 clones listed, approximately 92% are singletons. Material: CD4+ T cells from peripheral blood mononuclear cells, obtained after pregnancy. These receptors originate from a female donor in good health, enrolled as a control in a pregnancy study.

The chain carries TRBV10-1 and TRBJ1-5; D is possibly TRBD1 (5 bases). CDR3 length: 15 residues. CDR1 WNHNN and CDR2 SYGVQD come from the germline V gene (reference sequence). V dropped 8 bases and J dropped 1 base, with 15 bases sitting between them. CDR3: CASAPPGGSNQPQHF. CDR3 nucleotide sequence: TGCGCCAGCGCCCCCCCGGGGGGAAGCAATCAGCCCCAGCATTTT.

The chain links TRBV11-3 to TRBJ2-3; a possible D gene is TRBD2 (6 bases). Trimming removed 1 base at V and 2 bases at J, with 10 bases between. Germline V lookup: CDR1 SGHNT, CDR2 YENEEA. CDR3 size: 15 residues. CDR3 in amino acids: CASSLGGTYTDTQYF. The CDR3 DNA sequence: TGTGCCAGCAGCTTAGGCGGGACCTACACAGATACGCAGTATTTT.

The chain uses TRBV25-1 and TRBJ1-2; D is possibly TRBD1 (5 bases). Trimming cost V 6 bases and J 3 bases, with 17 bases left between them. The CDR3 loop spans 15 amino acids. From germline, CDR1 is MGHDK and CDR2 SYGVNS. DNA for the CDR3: TGTGCCAGCAGCGATGGGGGGTCTTTGGACTATGGCTACACCTTC. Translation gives CASSDGGSLDYGYTF.

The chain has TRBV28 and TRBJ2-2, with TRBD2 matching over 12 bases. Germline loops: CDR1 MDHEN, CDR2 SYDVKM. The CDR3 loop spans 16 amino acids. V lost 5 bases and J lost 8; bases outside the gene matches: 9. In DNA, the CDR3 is TGTGCCAGCAGTCTACCCGGACTAGCGGGGAGGGGGGAGCTGTTTTTT. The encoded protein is CASSLPGLAGRGELFF.

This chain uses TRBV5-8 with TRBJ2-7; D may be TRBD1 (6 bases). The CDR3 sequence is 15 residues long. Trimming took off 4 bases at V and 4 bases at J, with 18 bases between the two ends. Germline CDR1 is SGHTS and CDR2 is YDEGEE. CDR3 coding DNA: TGTGCCAGCAGCACCGAGGGGGTCGGTTCTTACGAGCAGTACTTC. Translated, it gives CASSTEGVGSYEQYF.

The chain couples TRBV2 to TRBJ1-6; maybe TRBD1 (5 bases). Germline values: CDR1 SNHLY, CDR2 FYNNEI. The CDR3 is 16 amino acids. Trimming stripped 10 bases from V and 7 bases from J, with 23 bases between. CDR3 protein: CATTPGFGDSNSPLHF. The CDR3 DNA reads TGTGCCACCACCCCAGGGTTCGGGGACTCAAATTCACCCCTCCACTTT.

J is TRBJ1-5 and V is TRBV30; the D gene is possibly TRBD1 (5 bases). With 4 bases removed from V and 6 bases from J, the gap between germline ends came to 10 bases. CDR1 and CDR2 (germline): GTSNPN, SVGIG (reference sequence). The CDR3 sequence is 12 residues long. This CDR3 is CAWTSGGQPQHF. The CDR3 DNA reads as TGTGCCTGGACTTCCGGGGGTCAGCCCCAGCATTTT. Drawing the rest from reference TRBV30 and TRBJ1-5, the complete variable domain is SQTIHQWPATLVQPVGSPLSLECTVEGTSNPNLYWYRQAAGRGLQLLFYSVGIGQISSEVPQNLSASRPQDRQFILSSKKLLLSDSGFYLCAWTSGGQPQHFGDGTRLSIL.

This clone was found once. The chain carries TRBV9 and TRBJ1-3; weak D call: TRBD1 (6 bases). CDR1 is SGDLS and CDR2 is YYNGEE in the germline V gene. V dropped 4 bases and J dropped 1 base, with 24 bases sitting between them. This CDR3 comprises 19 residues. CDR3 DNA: TGTGCCAGCAGCCTAAGAGGGGGTCTGGGGGAGAGTTCTGGAAACACCATATATTTT. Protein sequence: CASSLRGGLGESSGNTIYF.

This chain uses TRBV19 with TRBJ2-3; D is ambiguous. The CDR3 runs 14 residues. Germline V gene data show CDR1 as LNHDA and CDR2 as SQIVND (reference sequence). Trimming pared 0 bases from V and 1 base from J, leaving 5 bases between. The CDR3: CASSIEAGTDTQYF. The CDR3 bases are TGTGCCAGTAGTATAGAGGCTGGCACAGATACGCAGTATTTT.

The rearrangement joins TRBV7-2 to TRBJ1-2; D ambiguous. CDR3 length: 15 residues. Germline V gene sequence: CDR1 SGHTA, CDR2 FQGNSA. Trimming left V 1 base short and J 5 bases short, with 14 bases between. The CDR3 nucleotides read TGTGCCAGCAGCTTAGGAGTCCCGATGACATATGGCTACACCTTC. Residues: CASSLGVPMTYGYTF.

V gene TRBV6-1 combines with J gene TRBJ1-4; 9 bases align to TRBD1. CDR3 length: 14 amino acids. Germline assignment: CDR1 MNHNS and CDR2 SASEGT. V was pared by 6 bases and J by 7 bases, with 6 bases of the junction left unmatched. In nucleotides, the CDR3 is TGTGCCAGCAGGTACAGGGGGCAGGGTGAAAAACTGTTTTTT. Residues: CASRYRGQGEKLFF.

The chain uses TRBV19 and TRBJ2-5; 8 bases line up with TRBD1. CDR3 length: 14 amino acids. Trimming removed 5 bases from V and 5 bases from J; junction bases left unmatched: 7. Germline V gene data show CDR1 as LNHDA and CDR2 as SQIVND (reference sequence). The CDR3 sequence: CASSAGQGVETQYF. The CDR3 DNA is TGTGCCAGTAGTGCCGGACAGGGAGTGGAGACCCAGTACTTC.

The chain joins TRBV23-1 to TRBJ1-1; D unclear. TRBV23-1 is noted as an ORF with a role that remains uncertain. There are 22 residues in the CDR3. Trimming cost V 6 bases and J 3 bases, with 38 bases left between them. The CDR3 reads CASSQRSVVEKRDSPEDTEAFF. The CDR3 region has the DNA TGCGCCAGCAGCCAACGTTCGGTGGTGGAGAAGCGAGATAGCCCGGAGGACACTGAAGCTTTCTTT.

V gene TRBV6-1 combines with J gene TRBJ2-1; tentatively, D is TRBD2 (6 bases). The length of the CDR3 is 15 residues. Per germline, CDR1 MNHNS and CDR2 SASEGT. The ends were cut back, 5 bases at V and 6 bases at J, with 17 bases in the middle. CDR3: CASSPPVRDINEQFF. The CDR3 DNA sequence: TGTGCCAGCAGTCCCCCGGTGCGGGATATCAATGAGCAGTTCTTC.